These T cell receptor beta chains were read from a single sample in a study of blood T cell repertoires in COVID-19. Only in-frame clones appear in the TCRdb table, and some are missing; sequencing was by immunoSEQ multiplex PCR. The sample lists 300,000 or so clones; around 86% were seen once. Sequencing was performed on peripheral blood. The receptors originated from a man between 65 and 85 years old with acute or convalescent COVID-19. The CDR3 runs from the conserved cysteine through the conserved F or W. A D gene is named only where the DNA matches it firmly. Rows give clone size only sometimes, using once, few, many, or a class for an expanded clone.

TRBJ1-2,NA,TRBD1,TRBV7-2,CASSSRQGYGYTF,TGTGCCAGCAGCTCGCGACAGGGATATGGCTACACCTTC
TRBJ1-2,NA,TRBD1,TRBV28,CASSSTGDRGYTF,TGTGCCAGCAGCTCCACAGGGGATCGGGGCTACACCTTC
TRBJ1-2,NA,TRBD1,TRBV2,CASRRGQVEWGYTF,TGTGCCAGTAGAAGAGGACAGGTGGAATGGGGCTACACCTTC
TRBJ1-1,NA,NA,TRBV27,CASSFRGVTEAFF,TGTGCCAGCAGCTTCAGGGGAGTCACTGAAGCTTTCTTT
TRBJ1-5,few,NA,TRBV24-1,CATRAGTGKGNQPQHF,TGTGCCACCAGAGCGGGTACAGGAAAAGGCAATCAGCCCCAGCATTTT
TRBJ2-7,few,TRBD2,TRBV4-1,CASSPRDVAGGSYEQYF,TGCGCCAGCAGCCCGCGGGATGTAGCGGGAGGCTCCTACGAGCAGTACTTC
TRBJ2-1,NA,TRBD1,TRBV28,CASSFLTGTGGDEQFF,TGTGCCAGCAGTTTCCTCACCGGGACAGGGGGCGACGAGCAGTTCTTC
TRBJ2-3,NA,TRBD2,TRBV30,CAWSPLAGSTDTQYF,TGTGCCTGGAGTCCGCTAGCGGGAAGCACAGATACGCAGTATTTT
TRBJ2-1,few,TRBD2,TRBV7-2,CASSSPGRRRGNEQFF,TGTGCCAGCAGCTCCCCCGGGAGGAGAAGGGGCAATGAGCAGTTCTTC
TRBJ1-5,NA,NA,TRBV30,CAWSSTGSQPQHF,TGTGCCTGGAGCTCAACAGGGAGTCAGCCCCAGCATTTT
TRBJ2-2,NA,NA,TRBV3-1/TRBV3-2,CASSQVDTGELFF,TGTGCCAGCAGCCAAGTAGACACCGGGGAGCTGTTTTTT
TRBJ1-5,NA,TRBD1,TRBV12-3/TRBV12-4,CASSRQGNQPQHF,TGTGCCAGCAGTAGACAGGGAAATCAGCCCCAGCATTTT
TRBJ1-2,NA,TRBD1,TRBV5-4,CASSLAGQGMGGYTF,TGTGCCAGCAGCTTGGCCGGACAGGGGATGGGAGGCTACACCTTC
TRBJ2-5,NA,TRBD2,TRBV19,CASRASGNQETQYF,TGTGCCAGTAGGGCTAGCGGGAACCAAGAGACCCAGTACTTC
TRBJ1-1,NA,NA,TRBV7-8,CASSLSRRSNTEAFF,TGTGCCAGCAGCTTATCCCGACGGAGTAACACTGAAGCTTTCTTT
TRBJ1-6,NA,TRBD1,TRBV3-1/TRBV3-2,CASSPDRVSPLHF,TGTGCCAGCAGCCCGGACAGGGTTTCACCCCTCCACTTT
TRBJ2-5,NA,NA,TRBV5-1,CASSLGGKETQYF,TGCGCCAGCAGCTTAGGGGGTAAAGAGACCCAGTACTTC
TRBJ1-1,few,TRBD1,TRBV4-1,CASSLSGQGGEAFF,TGCGCCAGCAGCTTAAGCGGGCAGGGGGGAGAAGCTTTCTTT
TRBJ1-3,NA,TRBD1,TRBV9,CASTPDREISGNTIYF,TGTGCCAGCACCCCAGACAGGGAGATTTCTGGAAACACCATATATTTT
TRBJ2-2,NA,NA,TRBV27,CATRIGSNTGELFF,TGTGCCACTAGAATAGGTTCGAACACCGGGGAGCTGTTTTTT
TRBJ2-2,NA,TRBD2,TRBV18,CASSLSGGSTGELFF,TGTGCCAGCTCCCTTTCGGGGGGAAGCACCGGGGAGCTGTTTTTT
TRBJ2-1,few,TRBD2,TRBV5-6,CASSLGGLAGVGYEQFF,TGTGCCAGCAGCTTGGGCGGACTAGCGGGAGTTGGGTATGAGCAGTTCTTC
TRBJ2-1,NA,TRBD1,TRBV27,CASSSRQGSNEQFF,TGTGCCAGCAGTTCCAGACAGGGTAGCAATGAGCAGTTCTTC
TRBJ2-7,NA,TRBD2,TRBV2,CASSEAGGREQYF,TGTGCCAGCAGTGAAGCGGGAGGGCGCGAGCAGTACTTC
TRBJ2-7,NA,NA,TRBV6-5,CASRQGLYSYEQYF,TGTGCCAGCCGTCAGGGGCTCTACTCCTACGAGCAGTACTTC
TRBJ2-1,once,TRBD2,TRBV5-1,CASSLEASGGHNEQFF,TGCGCCAGCAGCTTGGAGGCTAGCGGGGGCCACAATGAGCAGTTCTTC
TRBJ2-7,NA,NA,TRBV6-5,CASREGALIRYEQYF,TGTGCCAGCAGGGAGGGGGCCTTAATTCGCTACGAGCAGTACTTC
TRBJ2-4,NA,NA,TRBV29-1,CSAGARDIQYF,TGCAGCGCGGGGGCCCGTGACATTCAGTACTTC
TRBJ2-7,NA,NA,TRBV5-6,CASSLPGFYEQYF,TGTGCCAGCAGCTTGCCCGGGTTCTACGAGCAGTACTTC
TRBJ2-3,NA,TRBD2,TRBV30,CAWSVGLGDTQYF,TGTGCCTGGAGTGTGGGACTAGGAGATACGCAGTATTTT
TRBJ1-3,NA,NA,TRBV28,CASSPEYSRGFRNTIYF,TGTGCCAGCAGCCCCGAATACAGTCGGGGTTTCAGAAACACCATATATTTT
TRBJ2-3,once,TRBD2,TRBV19,CASSRILAGASTDTQYF,TGTGCCAGTAGTAGAATTCTAGCGGGGGCCAGCACAGATACGCAGTATTTT
TRBJ2-2,NA,TRBD1,TRBV19,CASSIDLTGGVYTGELFF,TGTGCCAGTAGTATAGATCTCACAGGGGGCGTTTACACCGGGGAGCTGTTTTTT
TRBJ1-3,NA,TRBD1,TRBV4-2,CASSQDGTEGNTIYF,TGTGCCAGCAGCCAAGACGGGACAGAAGGAAACACCATATATTTT
TRBJ2-2,NA,TRBD1,TRBV18,CASSPRSTGANTGELFF,TGTGCCAGCTCACCACGCTCTACAGGGGCGAACACCGGGGAGCTGTTTTTT
TRBJ1-1,NA,TRBD1,TRBV20-1,CSASRTGGAVRATEAFF,TGCAGTGCTAGTAGGACAGGGGGCGCCGTTCGGGCTACTGAAGCTTTCTTT
TRBJ1-6,NA,NA,TRBV19,CASQMGTRLNSPLHF,TGTGCCAGCCAAATGGGGACTCGGTTGAATTCACCCCTCCACTTT
TRBJ1-1,NA,TRBD1,TRBV29-1,CSASPGQGTEAFF,TGCAGCGCCTCACCGGGACAGGGAACTGAAGCTTTCTTT
TRBJ2-7,NA,NA,TRBV21-1,CASSAIAGGVYEQYF,TGTGCCAGCAGCGCAATAGCGGGGGGCGTCTACGAGCAGTACTTC
TRBJ2-7,NA,TRBD1,TRBV6-2/TRBV6-3,CASSYSSARGLSYEQYF,TGTGCCAGCAGTTACTCGAGTGCCAGGGGGCTCTCCTACGAGCAGTACTTC
TRBJ2-5,NA,NA,TRBV19,CASSVGPETQYF,TGTGCCAGTTCAGTGGGCCCAGAGACCCAGTACTTC
TRBJ2-3,NA,NA,TRBV18,CASSPPSSTDTQYF,TGTGCCAGCTCACCACCCAGTAGCACAGATACGCAGTATTTT
TRBJ1-3,NA,NA,TRBV29-1,CSAIRGSGNTIYF,TGCAGCGCCATTCGGGGATCTGGAAACACCATATATTTT
TRBJ1-1,NA,NA,TRBV7-8,CASSLIYTEAFF,TGTGCCAGCAGCTTAATATACACTGAAGCTTTCTTT
TRBJ1-6,few,TRBD1,TRBV5-4,CASSLAMGQGDSPLHF,TGTGCCAGCAGCTTGGCCATGGGACAGGGGGATTCACCCCTCCACTTT
TRBJ1-5,NA,NA,TRBV28,CASSLRGRQPQHF,TGTGCCAGCAGTTTACGGGGTCGTCAGCCCCAGCATTTT
TRBJ2-2,NA,TRBD2,TRBV5-4,CASSGPSTGGPNTGELFF,TGTGCCAGCAGCGGCCCCTCGACGGGAGGGCCGAACACCGGGGAGCTGTTTTTT
TRBJ1-5,NA,NA,TRBV7-2,CASSMTQRTYSNQPQHF,TGTGCCAGCAGCATGACACAAAGAACGTATAGCAATCAGCCCCAGCATTTT
TRBJ1-5,NA,NA,TRBV28,CASKPEGYYSNQPQHF,TGTGCCAGCAAACCGGAGGGCTATTATAGCAATCAGCCCCAGCATTTT